This T cell receptor beta chain was retrieved from a study of Graves' ophthalmopathy and Graves' hyperthyroidism (dated by TCRdb to the late 2010s). Turning to the overall study: Peripheral blood was collected at initial diagnosis, before any treatment. T-cell repertoires of thyroid tissue and blood were compared in 5 or 6 hyperthyroidism patients. An independent validation cohort comprised 18 hyperthyroidism patients and 17 patients who later progressed from hyperthyroidism to ophthalmopathy. Following sample collection, hyperthyroidism patients were given methimazole at a starting dose of 30 mg daily, and ophthalmopathy patients were given high-dose intravenous methylprednisolone. The study used TCR beta repertoire signatures to distinguish Graves' ophthalmopathy from Graves' hyperthyroidism and to predict progression to ophthalmopathy. To explore V-J signatures that distinguish ophthalmopathy from hyperthyroidism, a discovery set of about a hundred patients was enrolled, made up of around 40 with ophthalmopathy and under 65 with stable hyperthyroidism. In total, around 140 blood samples were TCR-sequenced: some 43 ophthalmopathy, some 72 hyperthyroidism and approximately 17 hyperthyroidism-to-ophthalmopathy patients. Points the paper makes about the study in general: Among expanded thyroid clonotypes with frequency above 0.001, most also showed up in blood, which suggests that blood repertoires may reflect the thyroid immune response. No statistical method was used to predetermine the sample size, and group allocation was not hidden from the investigators. Ophthalmopathy was separated from stable hyperthyroidism by the 13-signature model with 85% to 90% sensitivity and roughly 82% specificity in cross-validation and with 80%/75% in the test set. In validation, the model predicted ophthalmopathy progression with more than 70% sensitivity and roughly 72% specificity; 12 predicted patients were CT-confirmed with GO in a median of around 6 months.

This clonotype was recorded at least ten times. No cognate antigen has been identified for it. Base qualities are not provided; no much larger clone lies one nucleotide away. For repertoire sequencing, TCR beta CDR3 regions were amplified from RNA transcripts. HTBI primers and the Qiagen OneStep RT-PCR kit were used in a first-round RT-PCR, which was followed by a second-round multiplex PCR, size selection and purification. Sequencing of the libraries was carried out on an Illumina HiSeq2000 in paired-end mode with 100 bp reads. Processing in the source paper ran as follows. SOAPnuke was used to process the reads, throwing out any read that had adapters, had uncalled bases, had a mean Phred below 15, or lacked an exact constant-primer or identifier match. COPE v1.2.5 was used to merge high-quality paired reads. Clonotypes were defined as unique nucleotide sequences and were aligned to IMGT TRB V, D and J references using MiTCR v1.1. Analysis was restricted to V-J combinations with a frequency above 0.0001, which covered 98% to 99.2% of repertoires. For each V-J combination, a TCR clonal expansion and chaos score was defined as F50 clonal expansion divided by the chaos observed in the TCRdist matrix. Welch's t-statistics and random forest were used to reduce the features to 13 V-J combinations, which were then used as input to a naive Bayes classifier. The similarity between thyroid and blood repertoires was quantified using the Morisita-Horn index. TCRdb reprocessed the public reads (quality trimming at Q25 with fastp, clone calling with MiXCR) and kept in-frame beta chains. Rows with one shared CDR3 protein collapse into an entry with the most common genes and DNA. The V and J calls were determined by TCRdb, not by the authors. Across this sample there are 240,000 or so distinct CDR3 sequences, with about 47% seen only once. The ten largest make up 40% to 55% of the sample.

CDR1 and CDR2, looked up from the germline V gene, are SNHLY and FYNNEI. CDR3 length: 12 amino acids, cysteine to phenylalanine. The kept DNA is CDR3 alone, 36 bases in frame from the first base. Trimming removed 3 bases from V and 1 base from J, leaving 3 bases between the germline ends. Patients with ophthalmopathy had moderately to severely active disease, with a Clinical Activity Score of 3 or more, a NOSPECS grade of 4 or more, and a disease duration of less than 3 months. Patients with other autoimmune diseases, uncontrolled infections, pregnancy or lactation were excluded. Diagnosis was based on clinical symptoms, serum thyroxine, TRAb, thyroid ultrasound and orbital computed tomography. PBMCs were isolated from approximately 10 ml of fresh peripheral blood by Ficoll-Paque density gradient centrifugation. Total RNA was extracted with Trizol reagent and quality-checked on an Agilent 2100 Bioanalyzer.

Recombination connected TRBV2 to TRBJ1-1; no D segment can be confidently identified. Sequenced: peripheral blood. This sequence was found in an adult man with Graves' ophthalmopathy. In nucleotides, the sequence is TGTGCCAGCAGTGACACGAACACTGAAGCTTTCTTT. This gives the protein CASSDTNTEAFF.